These 2 T cell receptor beta chains share one sample of origin, sequenced in a study of technical replicates of blood from a handful of donors. The protocol was immunoSEQ multiplex PCR, while the TCRdb copy is restricted to in-frame clones and leaves out a portion. Of about 100,000 clones in the sample, almost 96% were seen once. What was sequenced was T cells isolated from PBMCs. The receptors stem from a human donor in good health.

This clone appeared a single time. This chain connects TRBV5-1 to TRBJ2-1, with 12 bases fitting TRBD1. This CDR3 region has 14 residues. After removal of 4 bases from V and 8 bases from J, the junction contained 4 bases not matched to a gene. Germline CDR1 SGHRS, CDR2 YFSETQ. CDR3 coding DNA: TGCGCCAGCAGCCCTGGGACAGGGGGCGATGAGCAGTTCTTC. This translates into CASSPGTGGDEQFF.

The chain is built from TRBV7-2 and TRBJ2-2; 11 bases fit TRBD1. V was clipped by 5 bases and J by 3 bases; unmatched bases: 8. Germline loops: CDR1 SGHTA, CDR2 FQGNSA. The CDR3 runs 17 residues. CDR3 protein: CASSRHRDRGDTGELFF. The CDR3, as DNA: TGTGCCAGCAGCCGCCACCGGGACAGGGGGGACACCGGGGAGCTGTTTTTT.